This paragraph reports one T cell receptor beta chain. The antigen is undetermined. This PCR relied on a set of 60 Vbeta primers and 13 Jbeta primers. In the study's own analysis: There were about 88 million unique TCR beta chains by a later count, and approximately 12 million of them were shared. Generated by immunoSEQ multiplex PCR, the TCRdb table keeps only in-frame clones and is missing some. Clone size and V and J calls were adopted from that table, with D and trimming inferred from the DNA. This table holds some 150,000 clones, roughly 75% found once. Germline values: CDR1 KGHSH, CDR2 LQKENI. The CDR3 sequence is 15 residues long. The V and J ends lost 8 bases and 2 bases, in that order; junction bases with no gene match: 8. This entry comes from a study of cytomegalovirus exposure and HLA in healthy donors. Overall study findings and caveats: Overall, roughly 160 TCR beta chains were annotated as cytomegalovirus-associated. Later genetic work tied a missense DCLRE1C variant to beta-chain V and J trimming.

The chain links TRBV18 to TRBJ2-5, with 10 bases lining up with TRBD2. Material for sequencing was PBMCs. This TCR was recovered from a man aged 35 to 55 in good health and CMV-seropositive. This chain's CDR3 is CASRPGTSVQETQYF. The CDR3, as DNA: TGTGCCAGCAGACCCGGGACTAGCGTACAAGAGACCCAGTACTTC. The complete variable domain, with remaining parts taken from reference TRBV18 and TRBJ2-5, reads NAGVMQNPRHLVRRRGQEARLRCSPMKGHSHVYWYRQLPEEGLKFMVYLQKENIIDESGMPKERFSAEFPKEGPSILRIQQVVRGDSAAYFCASRPGTSVQETQYFGPGTRLLVL.